This TCR beta chain was profiled in a study of blood T cell repertoires in COVID-19. Looking at the study overall: Acute and convalescent COVID-19 specimens originated in the United States, Italy and Spain. From T cells, B-cell-depleted T cells, or PBMCs came the material, which was cDNA or gDNA.

Under the authors' procedure: Reference gene primer amplification in the assay estimated nucleated cell counts. Sequenced by immunoSEQ multiplex PCR; TCRdb stores in-frame clones only, minus some. V, J and clone size are taken as reported in that table, and D and trimming were inferred from the DNA itself. This table has tens of thousands of clones, 86% appearing once. The source material was peripheral blood. The source of this sequence is an elderly woman with acute or convalescent COVID-19.

The CDR3 here is CASSSERALEQYF. The CDR3 bases are TGTGCCAGCAGCTCAGAGAGGGCTCTTGAGCAGTACTTC. The chain carries TRBV7-2 and TRBJ2-7, with D perhaps TRBD2 (5 bases). V lost 4 bases and J lost 7, with 14 bases in between. The V gene's germline CDR1 is SGHTA and CDR2 FQGNSA. CDR3 length: 13 residues.